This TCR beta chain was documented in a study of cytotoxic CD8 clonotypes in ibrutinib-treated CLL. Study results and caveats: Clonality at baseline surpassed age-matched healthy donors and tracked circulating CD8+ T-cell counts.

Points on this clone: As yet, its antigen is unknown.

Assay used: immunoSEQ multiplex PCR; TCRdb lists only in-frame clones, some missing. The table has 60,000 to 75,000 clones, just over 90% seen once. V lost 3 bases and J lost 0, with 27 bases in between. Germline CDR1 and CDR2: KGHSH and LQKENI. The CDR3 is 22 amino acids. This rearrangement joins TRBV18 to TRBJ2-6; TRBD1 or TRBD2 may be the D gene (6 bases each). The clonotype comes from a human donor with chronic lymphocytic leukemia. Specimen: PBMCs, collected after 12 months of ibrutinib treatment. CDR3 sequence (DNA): TGTGCCAGCTCACCCCGGCAACAACGCGGGACAACTGCATTCTCTGGGGCCAACGTCCTGACTTTC. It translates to CASSPRQQRGTTAFSGANVLTF.